The rows below give T cell receptor beta chains drawn from one sample of a study of Ad26.COV2.S vaccination and SARS-CoV-2 variants. Libraries were prepared by immunoSEQ multiplex PCR; TCRdb keeps only in-frame clonotypes and omits some of them. The table shows around 300,000 clones, with 80% to 90% occurring only once. The source was peripheral blood, collected in a trial of Ad26.COV2.S vaccine versus placebo. The receptors here all came from a person between 18 and 65 years old who received the Ad26.COV2.S COVID-19 vaccine or a placebo. The CDR3 runs from the conserved cysteine through the conserved F or W. Fields, in order: V gene, J gene, D gene, clone size, CDR3 DNA, CDR3 protein. The D gene is left open where the match is weak. Not every row has a clone size; where given, it reads once, few, many or a size class.

TRBV20-1	TRBJ1-4	-	-	TGCAGTGCTAGTGAGGACGCAACTAATGAAAAACTGTTTTTT	CSASEDATNEKLFF
TRBV27	TRBJ1-6	-	-	TGTGCCAGCAGTTTAAGAGGGGATAATTCACCCCTCCACTTT	CASSLRGDNSPLHF
TRBV12-5	TRBJ1-5	-	-	TGTGCTAGTGGTTTTGACCCAGGGGAGGATTTTAATCAGCCCCAGCATTTT	CASGFDPGEDFNQPQHF
TRBV7-2	TRBJ1-6	-	few	TGTGCCAGCAGCTTAGAACCCGGTCCACCCCTCCACTTT	CASSLEPGPPLHF
TRBV28	TRBJ1-5	-	-	TGTGCCAGCAGTTTATTGGGGAGGAATCAGCCCCAGCATTTT	CASSLLGRNQPQHF
TRBV4-3	TRBJ2-1	-	few	TGCGCCAGCAGCCAGGATCTAGGGGATGAGCAGTTCTTC	CASSQDLGDEQFF
TRBV28	TRBJ2-7	-	-	TGTGCCAGCAGTCCCCTTCCCTACGAGCAGTACTTC	CASSPLPYEQYF
TRBV24-1	TRBJ1-2	-	-	TGTGCCACCAGTGATTCTTCCAGGGGCGTTTGGGGCTACACCTTC	CATSDSSRGVWGYTF
TRBV27	TRBJ2-2	-	-	TGTGCCAGCAGAGATACCCGCCTGGCGAACACCGGGGAGCTGTTTTTT	CASRDTRLANTGELFF
TRBV7-9	TRBJ2-1	-	-	TGTGCCAGCAGCTTACCCGGGACGTTATATGGGCAGTTCTTC	CASSLPGTLYGQFF
TRBV5-1	TRBJ2-5	TRBD2	-	TGCGCCAGCAGCTTGGGACTAGCGGGAGGGGAGACCCAGTACTTC	CASSLGLAGGETQYF
TRBV11-2	TRBJ2-7	TRBD1	-	TGTGCCAGCAGCTTAGGTACCGGGACAGGGCTCTACGAGCAGTACTTC	CASSLGTGTGLYEQYF
TRBV4-2	TRBJ2-4	-	-	TGTGCCAGCAGCCCGACACCTGGACAAGGAGGTGCCTTAGCCAAAAACATTCAGTACTTC	CASSPTPGQGGALAKNIQYF